These 25 T cell receptor beta chains came from one sample sequenced in a study of PD-L1 blockade in urothelial cancer (dated by TCRdb to the late 2010s). To prepare the library, the immunoSEQ multiplex PCR assay was applied. TCRdb limited this immuneACCESS table to in-frame rearrangements with V and J called. A share of clones is missing; checked studies link under half to unresolved V genes, and the rest is unexplained. Recorded for this sample are about 48,000 clones; roughly 80% of them occurred a single time. Of the sample, approximately 8.8% falls within the top ten clones. The time point label corresponds to: peripheral blood 6 weeks after treatment start. This material consisted of PBMCs, taken around atezolizumab (anti-PD-L1) treatment. The receptors were gathered from a man aged 70 or older with urothelial cancer.

The chain combines TRBV5-1 with TRBJ2-7, with a weak D call TRBD1 (5 bases). The CDR3 is 13 residues long. Per the germline V gene, CDR1 is SGHRS and CDR2 is YFSETQ. Between the trimmed V and J ends, which lost 0 bases and 5 bases, there was a span of 9 bases. The CDR3 sequence: CASSLAGRDEQYF. CDR3 sequence (DNA): TGCGCCAGCAGCTTGGCAGGGCGCGACGAGCAGTACTTC.

This chain uses TRBV13 with TRBJ2-1; 8 bases agree with TRBD2. The CDR3 has 16 amino acids. The germline gives CDR1 PRHDT, CDR2 FYEKMQ (reference sequence). Germline trimming cut 0 bases from V and 7 bases from J; bases unmatched to any gene: 8. CDR3 region: CASSLGGRAGGNEQFF. CDR3 DNA sequence: TGTGCCAGCAGCTTAGGCGGGAGGGCCGGGGGAAATGAGCAGTTCTTC.

This chain connects TRBV28 to TRBJ2-7; D not certain. The CDR3 sequence is 12 residues long. Germline V CDR1 and CDR2: MDHEN, SYDVKM. Between the trimmed V and J ends, which lost 1 base and 6 bases, there was a span of 7 bases. The CDR3 reads CASSLSASEQYF. CDR3 DNA sequence: TGTGCCAGCAGTTTATCAGCGTCCGAGCAGTACTTC.

This chain links TRBV2 with TRBJ1-1; D is undetermined. The CDR3 totals 13 residues. CDR1 SNHLY and CDR2 FYNNEI come from the germline V gene. The V gene lost 7 bases and the J gene lost 1 base, with 10 bases spanning the gap. CDR3 sequence: CASKRQWNTEAFF. CDR3 nucleotides: TGTGCCAGCAAACGCCAGTGGAACACTGAAGCTTTCTTT.

The rearrangement links TRBV4-1 to TRBJ1-3, with 8 nucleotides matching TRBD1. The J segment lost 4 bases and the V segment lost 4 bases, leaving 12 bases of the junction unmatched. CDR1 MGHRA and CDR2 YSYEKL come from the germline V gene. The CDR3 sequence is 17 residues long. The chain's CDR3 is CASSRERQGAGGNTIYF. CDR3 DNA: TGCGCCAGCAGCCGAGAACGGCAGGGGGCTGGGGGAAACACCATATATTTT.

J is TRBJ1-5 and V is TRBV19; the D is unclear. Between the trimmed V and J ends, which lost 3 bases and 4 bases, there was a span of 13 bases. CDR3 size: 15 residues. CDR1 LNHDA and CDR2 SQIVND come from the germline V gene (reference sequence). For the CDR3, the DNA is TGTGCCAGTAGTATTAGGTTCGGGGATAATCAGCCCCAGCATTTT. Its protein is CASSIRFGDNQPQHF.

The genes are TRBV10-2 and TRBJ2-3, with 15 bases aligning to TRBD2. Germline CDR1 WSHSY, CDR2 SAAADI. CDR3 length: 17 amino acids. The J segment lost 5 bases and the V segment lost 4 bases, leaving 7 bases of the junction unmatched. The CDR3 spells CASSVGLAGGAVDTQYF. CDR3 nucleotides: TGCGCCAGCAGTGTAGGACTAGCGGGAGGGGCGGTAGATACGCAGTATTTT.

In nucleotides, the CDR3 is TGTGCCAGCGGGCTAGCGGGAGTCTACGAGCAGTACTTC. This translates into CASGLAGVYEQYF. The genes are TRBV28 and TRBJ2-7; 10 bases are a match to TRBD2. V trimming: 8 bases; J trimming: 3 bases; junction bases outside the gene matches: 4. This CDR3 is built from 13 residues. CDR1 is MDHEN, CDR2 SYDVKM, per germline. Full variable domain (remainder filled in from reference TRBV28 and TRBJ2-7): DVKVTQSSRYLVKRTGEKVFLECVQDMDHENMFWYRQDPGLGLRLIYFSYDVKMKEKGDIPEGYSVSREKKERFSLILESASTNQTSMYLCASGLAGVYEQYFGPGTRLTVT.

This chain joins TRBV5-1 and TRBJ2-3; D perhaps matches TRBD1 (5 bases). There are 14 residues in the CDR3. Germline assignment: CDR1 SGHRS and CDR2 YFSETQ. V was clipped by 0 bases and J by 1 base, with 6 bases between them. In nucleotides, the CDR3 is TGCGCCAGCAGCTTGGAAGGGGGCACAGATACGCAGTATTTT. Translation gives CASSLEGGTDTQYF.

The chain carries TRBV18 and TRBJ2-1; D is perhaps TRBD1 (5 bases). The germline V gene encodes CDR1 KGHSH and CDR2 LQKENI. Trimming took off 3 bases at V and 0 bases at J, with 12 bases between the two ends. The CDR3 has 16 amino acids. This chain's CDR3 is CASSPQGRSSYNEQFF. CDR3 in DNA: TGTGCCAGCTCACCCCAGGGTAGAAGCTCCTACAATGAGCAGTTCTTC.

The chain joins TRBV15 to TRBJ1-5; TRBD1 matches 7 bases. The germline V gene has CDR1 LNHNV and CDR2 YYDKDF (reference sequence). The J segment lost 4 bases and the V segment lost 3 bases, leaving 6 bases of the junction unmatched. The CDR3 is 15 amino acids. The CDR3 nucleotides read TGTGCCACCAGCAGGGGGACAGTCCAGAATCAGCCCCAGCATTTT. The encoded protein is CATSRGTVQNQPQHF.

The rearrangement uses TRBV28 and TRBJ2-5, with a possible D match to TRBD2 (5 bases). Germline V CDR1 and CDR2: MDHEN, SYDVKM. The CDR3 contains 12 residues. V was trimmed by 4 bases and J by 7 bases, leaving 10 bases between them. The CDR3 DNA follows: TGTGCCAGCAGTTATCTAGCCGGGACCCAGTACTTC. This translates into CASSYLAGTQYF.

This clone was detected only a few times. V is TRBV2 and J is TRBJ2-4; D gene uncertain. Trimming pared 6 bases from V and 5 bases from J, leaving 8 bases between. CDR1 SNHLY and CDR2 FYNNEI come from the germline V gene. This CDR3 is 12 amino acids long. The CDR3 loop is CASRFGENIQYF. DNA for the CDR3: TGTGCCAGCAGGTTCGGAGAAAACATTCAGTACTTC.

The chain carries TRBV4-1 and TRBJ1-3, with TRBD1 identical over 9 bases. The CDR3 has 16 amino acids. Germline V lookup: CDR1 MGHRA, CDR2 YSYEKL. The V gene end was trimmed by 4 bases and the J gene end by 2 bases; junction bases not matched to a gene: 6. The CDR3 here is CASSRQGQGTGNTIYF. The CDR3 coding sequence is TGCGCCAGCAGCCGTCAAGGACAGGGGACTGGAAACACCATATATTTT.

The chain is built from TRBV11-2 and TRBJ1-2; D gene unclear. V shed 1 base and J shed 8 bases, with 11 bases lying between them. The CDR3 contains 13 residues. Germline loops: CDR1 SGHAT, CDR2 FQNNGV. This chain's CDR3 is CASSLVLGDGYTF. As DNA, the CDR3 is TGTGCCAGCAGCTTAGTCTTGGGAGACGGCTACACCTTC.

The chain recombines TRBV4-1 with TRBJ2-7; weak D call: TRBD1 (5 bases). The CDR3 contains 16 residues. Germline CDR1 MGHRA, CDR2 YSYEKL. V was clipped by 1 base and J by 0 bases, with 13 bases between them. This chain's CDR3 is CASSQVQQVNSYEQYF. Here the CDR3 DNA reads TGCGCCAGCAGCCAAGTGCAACAGGTGAACTCCTACGAGCAGTACTTC.

The chain couples TRBV18 to TRBJ1-1; 10 bases agree with TRBD1. The CDR3 consists of 16 residues. Germline CDR1 reads KGHSH; CDR2 reads LQKENI. J lost 6 bases, V lost 3 bases, and 10 bases had no gene match. The CDR3 nucleotides are TGTGCCAGCTCACCGATTTCGACAGGGGGCGCGTCTGAAGCTTTCTTT. The encoded protein is CASSPISTGGASEAFF.

V is TRBV19 and J is TRBJ2-3, with D perhaps matching TRBD1 (5 bases). Germline CDR1 reads LNHDA; CDR2 reads SQIVND (reference sequence). Trimming shortened V by 5 bases and J by 0 bases, and 15 bases separated the two germline ends. This CDR3 contains 16 residues. CDR3 in amino acids: CASSHPGGASTDTQYF. CDR3 nucleotides: TGTGCCAGTAGTCACCCTGGTGGGGCTAGCACAGATACGCAGTATTTT.

The CDR3 reads CASSVAGGGTEAFF. CDR3 sequence (DNA): TGCGCCAGCAGTGTCGCAGGGGGTGGTACTGAAGCTTTCTTT. The rearrangement links TRBV10-2 to TRBJ1-1; 7 nucleotides match TRBD1. Germline CDR1 and CDR2: WSHSY and SAAADI. This CDR3 is 14 amino acids long. V shed 4 bases, J shed 5 bases, and the junction held 7 bases outside the gene matches.

V gene TRBV11-2 combines with J gene TRBJ2-7; D ambiguous. Germline V gives CDR1 SGHAT, CDR2 FQNNGV. Trimming removed 3 bases at V and 0 bases at J, with 12 bases between. This CDR3 region has 15 residues. The CDR3 sequence is CASSLGRDISYEQYF. The DNA for the CDR3 is TGTGCCAGCAGCTTGGGCCGAGACATCTCCTACGAGCAGTACTTC. The variable domain in full, with the rest retrieved from reference TRBV11-2 and TRBJ2-7, is EAGVAQSPRYKIIEKRQSVAFWCNPISGHATLYWYQQILGQGPKLLIQFQNNGVVDDSQLPKDRFSAERLKGVDSTLKIQPAKLEDSAVYLCASSLGRDISYEQYFGPGTRLTVT.

The gene calls are TRBV2 and TRBJ2-5; no reliable D call. The CDR3 consists of 11 residues. Germline V gene data show CDR1 as SNHLY and CDR2 as FYNNEI. The V end was cut by 4 bases, the J end by 5 bases, with 5 bases between. The CDR3 protein is CASSAEETQYF. DNA of the CDR3: TGTGCCAGCAGTGCGGAGGAGACCCAGTACTTC.

CDR3 DNA: TGTGCCACCAGCTCGCCCCAGGCAGAAGCGGGGTACAATGAGCAGTTCTTC. As protein: CATSSPQAEAGYNEQFF. V gene TRBV15 combines with J gene TRBJ2-1, with 7 bases lining up with TRBD2. The germline CDR1 and CDR2 sequences are LNHNV and YYDKDF (reference sequence). The CDR3 runs to 17 residues. The ends lost 5 bases at V and 4 bases at J; junction bases unmatched: 14. Based on the CDR3 plus reference TRBV15 and TRBJ2-1, the full variable domain is DAMVIQNPRYQVTQFGKPVTLSCSQTLNHNVMYWYQQKSSQAPKLLFHYYDKDFNNEADTPDNFQSRRPNTSFCFLDIRSPGLGDTAMYLCATSSPQAEAGYNEQFFGPGTRLTVL.

V is TRBV29-1 and J is TRBJ2-2; a weak D match, TRBD2 (5 bases). The germline V gene has CDR1 SQVTM and CDR2 ANQGSEA. V was pared by 3 bases and J by 6 bases, with 14 bases between. This CDR3 has 14 amino acids. The CDR3 here is CSVDLGKVAGELFF. CDR3 nucleotide sequence: TGCAGCGTTGATCTCGGGAAGGTAGCCGGGGAGCTGTTTTTT.

This clone was detected once. CDR3 in amino acids: CASSQDRGRPTEAFF. The DNA for the CDR3 is TGTGCCAGCAGCCAGGACAGGGGGCGTCCCACTGAAGCTTTCTTT. V and J are TRBV28 and TRBJ1-1; 11 nucleotides agree with TRBD1. Germline CDR1 MDHEN, CDR2 SYDVKM. Trimming cost V 6 bases and J 4 bases; bases outside gene matches: 7. The CDR3 runs to 15 residues.

CDR3 protein: CASSHQGVHTF. The CDR3 DNA reads as TGCGCCAGCAGCCACCAGGGGGTCCACACCTTC. The V gene is TRBV4-1, the J gene TRBJ1-2; 7 nucleotides agree with TRBD1. The junction had 4 bases not matched to a gene; V was cut back by 3 bases and J by 12 bases. This CDR3 region has 11 residues. Germline loops: CDR1 MGHRA, CDR2 YSYEKL.